The sequence of this T cell receptor (beta chain) was determined in a study of beta chain features in type 1 diabetes. Study details: All samples together contributed approximately 100 million sorted cells for examination. Points from the study as a whole: Junctions at VDJ sites from type 1 diabetes patients had fewer insertions and more deletions.

The table lists this clone with a few counts. The antigen is not known. Expressed TCRB transcripts were sequenced because the entire RNA isolate underwent reverse transcription. TCRdb keeps only in-frame clones here, not all; method: immunoSEQ multiplex PCR. The sample gives 140,000 to 150,000 clones, about 9.4% of which show up once; around 1.2% is in the top ten. The sequencing sample was made of naive CD4+ T cells from blood. The TCR was taken from a man in his late teens or twenties in good health.

The CDR3 DNA reads TGTGCCACCAGCATCAGGCGGGGGGAGCAGTACTTC. This gives the protein CATSIRRGEQYF. The V gene is TRBV15, the J gene TRBJ2-7; 7 bases match TRBD2. The CDR3 has 12 residues. Germline-derived CDR1 and CDR2 are LNHNV and YYDKDF (reference sequence). V shed 4 bases and J 7 bases; nucleotides not matched to a gene: 4.